Listed below are T cell receptor beta chains from one sample, sequenced in a study of CD8+CD57+ T cells in acquired aplastic anemia. TCRdb redid the calling of the reads with MiXCR, one entry per CDR3 protein. Of about 220,000 distinct CDR3 sequences listed, around 45% are singletons. The specimen sequenced was sorted CD4+, CD8+, or CD8+CD57+ T cells (not recorded which) from PBMCs. All receptors come from a human donor with aplastic anemia. Each CDR3 is given with its conserved first and last residue. D genes are given only for firm matches. Only some rows state a clone size, as once, few, many or a class for expanded clones.

CDR3aa	CDR3nt	j_gene	v_gene	d_gene	abundance
CSAKMTKRAPLHIEQFF	TGCAGTGCTAAGATGACGAAGCGGGCGCCCCTGCACATTGAGCAGTTCTTC	TRBJ2-1	TRBV20-1	-	-
CSARKAGGSTDTQYF	TGCAGTGCCAGGAAAGCGGGGGGGAGCACAGATACGCAGTATTTT	TRBJ2-3	TRBV20-1	TRBD2	-
CASNGRDGQYF	TGCGCCAGCAATGGAAGAGATGGCCAGTACTTC	TRBJ2-5	TRBV5-1	-	-
CSVASGLGSYNEQFF	TGCAGCGTGGCCTCGGGCCTGGGCTCCTACAATGAGCAGTTCTTC	TRBJ2-1	TRBV29-1	-	many
CATSTPPGDEQFF	TGTGCCACCAGCACCCCTCCGGGGGATGAGCAGTTCTTC	TRBJ2-1	TRBV15	-	many
CASAGGKSLGYTF	TGTGCCAGCGCCGGGGGAAAAAGTCTTGGCTACACCTTC	TRBJ1-2	TRBV6-5	-	few
CASSAYRETQYF	TGTGCCAGCAGTGCCTACAGGGAGACCCAGTACTTC	TRBJ2-5	TRBV9	-	-
CATSEIPGQGSSGNTIYF	TGTGCCACCAGTGAAATCCCGGGACAGGGGTCCTCTGGAAACACCATATATTTT	TRBJ1-3	TRBV24-1	TRBD1	many
CASSLAKGLQYSPLHF	TGTGCCAGCAGCTTAGCTAAGGGCCTACAATATTCACCCCTCCACTTT	TRBJ1-6	TRBV5-5	-	few
CASSPEGRTYEQYF	TGTGCCAGCAGCCCCGAGGGAAGGACCTACGAGCAGTACTTC	TRBJ2-7	TRBV7-9	-	many
CASSEAVGTGAPTSPLHF	TGTGCCAGCAGTGAAGCAGTCGGGACAGGGGCCCCTACTTCACCCCTCCACTTT	TRBJ1-6	TRBV2	TRBD1	many
CASGTEDQPQHF	TGTGCCAGCGGGACAGAAGATCAGCCCCAGCATTTT	TRBJ1-5	TRBV2	TRBD1	-
CASSDSGETEQFF	TGTGCCAGCAGTGACTCCGGCGAAACTGAGCAGTTCTTC	TRBJ2-1	TRBV6-4	-	-
CASRETGRGYTF	TGTGCCAGCAGAGAAACAGGGCGGGGCTACACCTTC	TRBJ1-2	TRBV6-1	-	-
CASSLLGLEQYF	TGCGCCAGCAGCTTGTTAGGGCTCGAGCAGTACTTC	TRBJ2-7	TRBV5-1	-	-
CSVRGQIDEQYF	TGCAGCGTGAGGGGACAGATCGACGAGCAGTACTTC	TRBJ2-7	TRBV29-1	TRBD1	few